This TCR beta chain was identified during a study of control samples from healthy donors and cancer patients. The repertoire was sequenced with immunoSEQ multiplex PCR; TCRdb's copy has only in-frame clones and lacks some. The sample has about 200,000 clones; about 90% are singletons. The V gene end was trimmed by 9 bases and the J gene end by 8 bases; junction bases not matched to a gene: 7. Germline-derived CDR1 and CDR2 are SGHRS and YFSETQ. There are 12 residues in the CDR3. V gene TRBV5-1 combines with J gene TRBJ1-4, with 7 bases aligning to TRBD1. Sequencing was carried out using blood. The TCR was taken from a man aged 25-45 years in good health. This CDR3 reads CATWDRPEKLFF. The CDR3 DNA is TGCGCCACCTGGGACAGACCCGAAAAACTGTTTTTT.